The clone carrying this T cell receptor (beta chain) occurred many times. What it recognizes is unknown. One end of the junction varies from germline; a read error may be responsible. Researchers made TCR beta libraries by using iRepertoire HTBI primers and running Arm-PCR on CDR3 regions. One entry per CDR3 protein results from TCRdb running MiXCR on the multiplex PCR reads. This sample has about 370,000 distinct CDR3 sequences, with around 16% found just once. These data originate in a study of regulatory T cells in long-lasting Graves disease. This CDR3 spans 13 amino acids. As for time point: newly diagnosed GD, antithyroid drugs for less than 3 months. Isolated PBMC RNA provided the starting material for the TCR library. Graves' disease diagnoses used American Thyroid Association guidelines. Study outcomes and limitations: Persistent disease showed a preference for TRBV28, TRBJ1-2 and TRBJ2-5. Sharing of public clonotypes was greater in persistent patients (over 2,500) than in new patients (around 880). Persistent Graves' patients showed less TCR diversity than newly diagnosed ones.

The starting material was peripheral blood mononuclear cells (PBMCs), obtained at new diagnosis, from a patient treated with antithyroid drugs. This clonotype originated in a female donor with Graves disease. The rearrangement links TRBV12-3 or TRBV12-4 to TRBJ2-1; D gene ambiguous. The CDR3 DNA follows: TGTGCCAACAGTTTAGGTCAGACCAATGAGCAGTTCTTC. This sequence encodes CANSLGQTNEQFF.